A selection of T cell receptor beta chains follows, all from one sample in a study of cytomegalovirus exposure and HLA in healthy donors. Generated by immunoSEQ multiplex PCR, the TCRdb table keeps only in-frame clones and is missing some. The sample comprises about 55,000 clones, approximately 71% of which are singletons, and around a third rests with the top ten. Sequenced input: PBMCs. The source of these receptors is a man in his forties in good health and CMV-seropositive. Both conserved end residues are part of each CDR3. A D gene is named only where the DNA matches it firmly. Clone size is given for some rows only: seen once, a few or many times, or a class if the clone is expanded.

d_call,clone_size,v_call,j_call,cdr3_aa,cdr3_nt
-,-,TRBV5-1,TRBJ1-2,CASSLAPTVVNGYTF,TGCGCCAGCAGCTTGGCACCAACGGTCGTAAATGGCTACACCTTC
-,-,TRBV7-2,TRBJ1-1,CASSLSFQDMNTEAFF,TGTGCCAGCAGCTTATCATTTCAAGACATGAACACTGAAGCTTTCTTT
-,once,TRBV19,TRBJ2-5,CASRGDWAETQYF,TGTGCCAGTAGGGGGGACTGGGCGGAGACCCAGTACTTC
-,once,TRBV4-2,TRBJ1-5,CASSLHADSNQPQHF,TGTGCCAGCAGCCTACACGCGGATAGCAATCAGCCCCAGCATTTT
-,-,TRBV7-9,TRBJ2-3,CASSFRVADTQYF,TGTGCCAGCAGCTTTCGGGTTGCAGATACGCAGTATTTT
-,-,TRBV6-1,TRBJ1-3,CASSEAWGDGNTIYF,TGTGCCAGCAGTGAAGCGTGGGGGGACGGAAACACCATATATTTT
TRBD1,-,TRBV9,TRBJ2-7,CASSSRTGGSYEQYF,TGTGCCAGCAGCTCCAGGACAGGGGGCTCCTACGAGCAGTACTTC
-,-,TRBV19,TRBJ1-2,CASKINRDYGYTF,TGTGCCAGTAAGATCAACCGGGACTATGGCTACACCTTC
TRBD2,-,TRBV29-1,TRBJ2-3,CSVETSGGVDTQYF,TGCAGCGTTGAAACTAGCGGGGGCGTAGATACGCAGTATTTT
-,few,TRBV5-4,TRBJ1-1,CASSLVGGYGTEAFF,TGTGCCAGCAGCTTGGTCGGGGGGTATGGCACTGAAGCTTTCTTT
-,-,TRBV7-9,TRBJ1-2,CASSLVGDYGYTF,TGTGCCAGCAGCTTAGTCGGGGACTATGGCTACACCTTC
-,-,TRBV30,TRBJ1-2,CAWKGAGGGYTF,TGTGCCTGGAAAGGGGCAGGCGGTGGCTACACCTTC
TRBD2,-,TRBV7-9,TRBJ2-5,CATSGGQTQYF,TGTGCCACGAGCGGGGGCCAGACCCAGTACTTC
-,-,TRBV6-5,TRBJ1-2,CASSYSGGPFDGYTF,TGTGCCAGCAGTTACTCGGGGGGTCCCTTTGATGGCTACACCTTC
TRBD2,-,TRBV6-1,TRBJ2-7,CASSATSGSSYEQYF,TGTGCCAGCAGTGCTACTAGCGGTAGCTCCTACGAGCAGTACTTC
TRBD2,-,TRBV15,TRBJ2-1,CATSRDPSGGYEQFF,TGTGCCACCAGCAGAGACCCTAGCGGGGGGTATGAGCAGTTCTTC
-,-,TRBV7-2,TRBJ2-3,CASSLAPRDTQYF,TGTGCCAGCAGCTTAGCGCCGCGGGATACGCAGTATTTT
-,few,TRBV5-1,TRBJ1-2,CASSLNRAYGYTF,TGCGCCAGCAGCCTGAACAGGGCCTATGGCTACACCTTC
-,once,TRBV7-8,TRBJ1-4,CASSLGGRDRNEKLFF,TGTGCCAGCAGCTTAGGAGGGAGGGATCGAAATGAAAAACTGTTTTTT
-,-,TRBV5-4,TRBJ2-2,CASSLSRENTGELFF,TGTGCCAGCAGCTTGAGCAGGGAGAACACCGGGGAGCTGTTTTTT
-,-,TRBV4-2,TRBJ1-2,CASKGGGASYGYTF,TGTGCCAGCAAGGGGGGAGGGGCAAGCTATGGCTACACCTTC
TRBD1,few,TRBV25-1,TRBJ1-2,CASSGPDRVNGYTF,TGTGCCAGCAGTGGCCCGGACAGGGTGAATGGCTACACCTTC
TRBD1,once,TRBV9,TRBJ2-2,CASSFQGAGTGELFF,TGTGCCAGCAGCTTTCAGGGGGCGGGAACCGGGGAGCTGTTTTTT
TRBD2,-,TRBV7-9,TRBJ2-3,CASSFGRGALTDTQYF,TGTGCCAGCAGCTTCGGGAGGGGGGCTCTCACAGATACGCAGTATTTT
TRBD1,-,TRBV6-1,TRBJ1-1,CASSNRDRVAEAFF,TGTGCCAGCAGTAACCGGGACAGGGTGGCTGAAGCTTTCTTT
-,-,TRBV4-3,TRBJ1-2,CASSQGRFQAGYTF,TGCGCCAGCAGCCAAGGCAGATTCCAGGCTGGCTACACCTTC
-,-,TRBV30,TRBJ1-1,CAWIKGLWNTEAFF,TGTGCCTGGATCAAAGGACTTTGGAACACTGAAGCTTTCTTT
TRBD2,-,TRBV4-1,TRBJ2-3,CASSQDGGGGASDTQYF,TGCGCCAGCAGCCAAGATGGTGGCGGGGGGGCCTCAGATACGCAGTATTTT
-,-,TRBV7-8,TRBJ2-3,CASSPEITGGTDTQYF,TGTGCCAGCAGCCCGGAGATAACGGGGGGCACAGATACGCAGTATTTT
-,-,TRBV7-2,TRBJ2-1,CASSFRTNWGEVF,TGTGCCAGCAGCTTTCGAACGAACTGGGGGGAGGTCTTC
TRBD1,once,TRBV4-1,TRBJ1-2,CASSLGQVNYGYTF,TGCGCCAGCAGCCTGGGACAGGTCAACTATGGCTACACCTTC
TRBD2,-,TRBV5-1,TRBJ2-5,CASSSGLAGGETQYF,TGCGCCAGCAGCTCGGGACTAGCGGGGGGAGAGACCCAGTACTTC
-,-,TRBV4-3,TRBJ2-7,CASSAAAGISVEQYF,TGCGCCAGCAGCGCAGCCGCAGGTATTTCGGTTGAGCAGTACTTC
TRBD1,-,TRBV19,TRBJ2-7,CASSSPGTGYEQYF,TGTGCCAGTAGTTCCCCCGGGACAGGCTACGAGCAGTACTTC